Presented here are 16 T cell receptor beta chains from one specimen sequenced in a study of blood T cell repertoires in COVID-19 (dated by TCRdb to 2018 to 2021). Libraries came from the immunoSEQ multiplex PCR assay. Drawn from immuneACCESS, this table holds only the in-frame rearrangements with V and J called that TCRdb kept. Clones are partly lost; checked studies trace under half to an unresolved V gene and leave the rest unexplained. This sample holds over 70,000 clones; roughly three quarters were observed only once. Together, the top ten hold approximately 2.3% of the sample. Sequenced sample: peripheral blood. The receptor set was obtained from a man between 70 and 80 years old with COVID-19, enrolled during active disease.

V usage is TRBV6-5 and J usage is TRBJ2-7; a possible D gene is TRBD2 (5 bases). V lost 4 bases and J 2 bases, leaving 12 bases between the germline ends. The CDR3 length is 14 residues. Germline lookup yields CDR1 MNHEY and CDR2 SVGAGI. The CDR3 loop is CASSWASSPYEQYF. The CDR3 region has the DNA TGTGCCAGCAGTTGGGCTAGCTCCCCCTACGAGCAGTACTTC.

On this clone itself: The same CDR3 is also encoded by other DNA sequences in this sample. This sequence joins TRBV7-3 and TRBJ2-1; 10 positions match TRBD2. CDR3 size: 16 residues. In germline, CDR1 is SGHTA, CDR2 FQGTGA. V shed 0 bases, J shed 4 bases, and the junction held 3 bases outside the gene matches. CDR3 sequence: CASSLTSSGSYNEQFF. CDR3 DNA: TGTGCCAGCAGCTTAACGTCTAGCGGGAGTTACAATGAGCAGTTCTTC.

V and J are TRBV30 and TRBJ2-1; D not certain. V lost 3 bases, J lost 6 bases, and 9 bases lay in between. The germline gives CDR1 GTSNPN, CDR2 SVGIG (reference sequence). The CDR3 length is 12 residues. CDR3 amino acids: CAWSRSGNEQFF. DNA for the CDR3: TGTGCCTGGAGCCGTTCAGGCAATGAGCAGTTCTTC.

The chain recombines TRBV7-2 with TRBJ1-6; D not certain. Germline CDR1 is SGHTA and CDR2 is FQGNSA. Trimming took off 2 bases at V and 10 bases at J, with 15 bases between the two ends. This CDR3 is built from 15 residues. The CDR3 spells CASSLYGVAASPLHF. The CDR3 DNA follows: TGTGCCAGCAGCTTATACGGCGTCGCGGCATCACCCCTCCACTTT.

The V and J genes are TRBV5-4 and TRBJ2-5; TRBD2 matches at 8 bases. The CDR3 runs 14 residues. Germline trimming cut 1 base from V and 2 bases from J; bases unmatched to any gene: 1. Germline V gives CDR1 SGHNT, CDR2 YYREEE (reference sequence). The CDR3 reads CASSLSGSQETQYF. Here the CDR3 DNA reads TGTGCCAGCAGCTTGAGCGGGAGTCAAGAGACCCAGTACTTC.

This clone was observed a single time. DNA for the CDR3: TGTGCCAGCAGCCAAGGGTCAGGGGGCGGTCAGCCCCAGCATTTT. It translates to CASSQGSGGGQPQHF. The V and J genes are TRBV3-1 (or the pseudogene TRBV3-2) and TRBJ1-5; 8 nucleotides line up with TRBD1. The CDR3 covers 15 residues. Trimming cost V 1 base and J 6 bases; bases outside gene matches: 5. Germline CDR1 reads LGHDT; CDR2 reads YNNKEL (reference sequence).

V gene TRBV4-3 combines with J gene TRBJ2-1; 8 bases align to TRBD2. This CDR3 is 17 amino acids long. CDR1 is LGHNA and CDR2 is YSLEER in the germline V gene. With 3 bases clipped from V and 1 base from J, the junction kept 8 bases outside the gene matches. The CDR3 DNA sequence: TGCGCCAGCAGCCAGGTAGCGGGATTAGCTTCCTACAATGAGCAGTTCTTC. It encodes CASSQVAGLASYNEQFF.

The V call is TRBV5-6, the J call TRBJ1-3; 7 bases match TRBD1. Germline assignment: CDR1 SGHDT and CDR2 YYEEEE. V gave up 0 bases and J gave up 6 bases; unmatched junction bases: 6. The CDR3 contains 15 residues. The CDR3 is CASSLVARGVNTIYF. For the CDR3, the DNA is TGTGCCAGCAGCTTGGTGGCCAGGGGGGTAAACACCATATATTTT.

The chain combines TRBV14 with TRBJ1-2; unclear D gene. Germline V gene lookup returns CDR1 SGHDN and CDR2 FVKESK. V was pared by 4 bases and J by 3 bases, with 6 bases between. There are 12 residues in the CDR3. The CDR3 reads CASSRQDYGYTF. CDR3 nucleotide sequence: TGTGCCAGCAGCCGTCAGGACTATGGCTACACCTTC.

The chain links TRBV6-2 or TRBV6-3 to TRBJ1-1, with D perhaps matching TRBD1 (6 bases). Germline assignment: CDR1 MNHEY and CDR2 SVGEGT. The CDR3 has 13 amino acids. Trimming removed 5 bases at V and 5 bases at J, with 12 bases between. This chain's CDR3 is CASSNREWTEAFF. CDR3 DNA: TGTGCCAGCAGTAACAGGGAATGGACTGAAGCTTTCTTT.

The chain is built from TRBV7-9 and TRBJ1-5; TRBD1 might be the D (6 bases). With 4 bases removed from V and 0 bases from J, the gap between germline ends came to 19 bases. CDR1 is SEHNR and CDR2 is FQNEAQ in the germline V gene (reference sequence). This CDR3 is 18 amino acids long. The CDR3 coding sequence is TGTGCCAGCAGCTCCTCGGGCAGGGGCTTAAGTAGCAATCAGCCCCAGCATTTT. This sequence encodes CASSSSGRGLSSNQPQHF. The full variable domain, rest sourced from reference TRBV7-9 and TRBJ1-5, is DTGVSQNPRHKITKRGQNVTFRCDPISEHNRLYWYRQTLGQGPEFLTYFQNEAQLEKSRLLSDRFSAERPKGSFSTLEIQRTEQGDSAMYLCASSSSGRGLSSNQPQHFGDGTRLSIL.

This chain links TRBV11-2 with TRBJ2-3; D possibly corresponds to TRBD2 (6 bases). The ends were cut back, 3 bases at V and 6 bases at J, with 16 bases in the middle. This CDR3 is built from 15 residues. Germline-derived CDR1 and CDR2 are SGHAT and FQNNGV. The CDR3, as DNA: TGTGCCAGCAGCTTTGGGACGGACCGGGGGGATACGCAGTATTTT. Translated, it gives CASSFGTDRGDTQYF.

The V gene is TRBV4-3, the J gene TRBJ1-1, with D unclear. The CDR3 has 15 residues. CDR1 is LGHNA and CDR2 is YSLEER in the germline V gene. Trimming pared 0 bases from V and 4 bases from J, leaving 12 bases between. CDR3 coding DNA: TGCGCCAGCAGCCAAGAATCCCGGGTATCCACTGAAGCTTTCTTT. Its protein is CASSQESRVSTEAFF.

This chain links TRBV18 with TRBJ1-2, with unresolved D. The V gene's germline CDR1 is KGHSH and CDR2 LQKENI. The CDR3 runs 14 residues. Trimming took off 4 bases at V and 8 bases at J, with 17 bases between the two ends. CDR3 coding DNA: TGTGCCAGCTCACAAGGCCGTAGCACGGGGGGCTACACCTTC. Translated, it gives CASSQGRSTGGYTF.

The chain couples TRBV5-1 to TRBJ1-4, with D perhaps TRBD1 (6 bases). V was clipped by 3 bases and J by 8 bases, with 14 bases between them. This CDR3 region has 14 residues. The V gene's germline CDR1 is SGHRS and CDR2 YFSETQ. CDR3 DNA sequence: TGCGCCAGCAGCTCGGACAGCGCGGCGGAAAAACTGTTTTTT. This gives the protein CASSSDSAAEKLFF.

The chain uses TRBV6-1 and TRBJ1-2; D unclear. The CDR3 spans 16 residues. In germline, CDR1 is MNHNS, CDR2 SASEGT. V was trimmed by 1 base and J by 1 base, leaving 13 bases between them. The CDR3 reads CASSEGRGRYNYGYTF. The CDR3 DNA reads as TGTGCCAGCAGTGAAGGTCGGGGTAGATATAACTATGGCTACACCTTC.